The T cell receptor beta chain described here comes from a study of cytomegalovirus exposure and HLA in healthy donors. Study-level points and caveats: Despite most TCR sequences being rare, some public TCRs occurred in many donors. Under in vitro conditions, a few CMV-associated chains were confirmed as specific for CMV antigens. Later analysis reportedly placed an Asian-associated ancestry cluster below the approximately 730-donor mean in N-insertions.

The PCR had 60 Vbeta and 13 Jbeta primers. The repertoire was sequenced with immunoSEQ multiplex PCR; TCRdb's copy has only in-frame clones and lacks some. The profile shows nearly 95,000 clones, about 8% of them singletons. As to this clone: Its antigen is currently unknown.

In germline, CDR1 is SGHKS, CDR2 YYEKEE (reference sequence). V was trimmed by 0 bases and J by 3 bases, leaving 14 bases between them. This CDR3 region has 16 residues. Sequenced material: PBMCs. This TCR derives from a man aged 50-59 years in good health and CMV-seronegative. The V gene is TRBV5-5, the J gene TRBJ2-3; maybe TRBD1 (6 bases). The CDR3 reads CASSLAQGQGTDTQYF. CDR3 in DNA: TGTGCCAGCAGCTTGGCCCAGGGGCAGGGAACAGATACGCAGTATTTT.